This T cell receptor beta chain was identified in a study of blood T cell repertoires in COVID-19. The wider study: COVID-19 samples from acute and convalescent phases originated in the United States, Italy and Spain. T cells, B-cell-depleted T cells, or PBMCs provided the cDNA or gDNA that served as material.

The germline CDR1 and CDR2 sequences are SGHNT and YYREEE (reference sequence). Deletions cut 0 bases from V and 0 bases from J, with 16 bases between. The CDR3 sequence is 18 residues long. Cohort 3 donors counted as recovered after two negative PCRs, clearance, or resolved symptoms. Assay: immunoSEQ multiplex PCR; the TCRdb copy retains only in-frame clones and omits some. The data show under 250,000 clones, with nearly 90% seen just once and approximately 10% held by the top ten. The source of this sequence is a man in his thirties or forties who had recovered from COVID-19. This chain connects TRBV5-4 to TRBJ2-4; a possible D gene is TRBD1 (5 bases). Sequencing used PBMCs or T cells enriched from blood (not recorded which). CDR3 amino acids: CASSLGGRGEIAKNIQYF. As DNA, the CDR3 is TGTGCCAGCAGCTTGGGGGGAAGGGGTGAGATAGCCAAAAACATTCAGTACTTC.